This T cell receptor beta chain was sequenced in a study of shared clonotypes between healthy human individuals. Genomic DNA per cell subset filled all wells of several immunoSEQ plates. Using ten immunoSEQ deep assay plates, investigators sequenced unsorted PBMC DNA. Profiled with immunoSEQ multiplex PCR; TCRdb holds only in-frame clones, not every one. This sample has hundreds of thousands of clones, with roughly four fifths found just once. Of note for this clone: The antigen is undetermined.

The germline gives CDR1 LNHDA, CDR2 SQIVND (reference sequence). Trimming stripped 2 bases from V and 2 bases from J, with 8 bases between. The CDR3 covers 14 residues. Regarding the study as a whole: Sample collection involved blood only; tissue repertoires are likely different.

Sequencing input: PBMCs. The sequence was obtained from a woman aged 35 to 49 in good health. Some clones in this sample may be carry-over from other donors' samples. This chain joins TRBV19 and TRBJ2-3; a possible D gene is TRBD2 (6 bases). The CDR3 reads CASSITSITDTQYF. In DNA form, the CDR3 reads TGTGCCAGTAGTATAACTAGCATCACAGATACGCAGTATTTT.